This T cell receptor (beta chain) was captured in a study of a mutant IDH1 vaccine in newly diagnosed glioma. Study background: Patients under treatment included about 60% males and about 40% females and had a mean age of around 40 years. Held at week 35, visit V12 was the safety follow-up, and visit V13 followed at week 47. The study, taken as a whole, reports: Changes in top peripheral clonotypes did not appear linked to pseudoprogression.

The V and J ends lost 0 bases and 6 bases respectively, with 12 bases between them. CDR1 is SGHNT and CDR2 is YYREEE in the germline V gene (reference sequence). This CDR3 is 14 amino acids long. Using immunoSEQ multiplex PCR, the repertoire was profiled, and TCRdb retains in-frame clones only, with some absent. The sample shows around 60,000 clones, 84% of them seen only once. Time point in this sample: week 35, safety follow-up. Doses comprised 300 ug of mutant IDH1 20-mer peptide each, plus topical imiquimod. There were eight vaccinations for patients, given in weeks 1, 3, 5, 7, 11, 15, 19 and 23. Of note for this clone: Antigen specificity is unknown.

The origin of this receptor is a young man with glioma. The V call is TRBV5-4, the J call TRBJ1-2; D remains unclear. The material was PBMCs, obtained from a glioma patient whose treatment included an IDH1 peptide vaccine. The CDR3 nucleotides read TGTGCCAGCAGCTTGGTTAGGGAAGAGGATGGCTACACCTTC. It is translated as CASSLVREEDGYTF. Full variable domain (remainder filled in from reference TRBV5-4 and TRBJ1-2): ETGVTQSPTHLIKTRGQQVTLRCSSQSGHNTVSWYQQALGQGPQFIFQYYREEENGRGNFPPRFSGLQFPNYSSELNVNALELDDSALYLCASSLVREEDGYTFGSGTRLTVV.